The source of this TCR beta chain is a study of breast tumors, draining lymph nodes, adjacent tissues. Breast cancer patients provided tissue from their axillary draining lymph nodes. Germline V gene data show CDR1 as SGHTA and CDR2 as FQGNSA. The V segment lost 5 bases and the J segment 7 bases; nucleotides outside the gene matches: 9. The CDR3 has 14 amino acids. This clonotype came up many times. MiXCR, applied by TCRdb to the multiplex PCR reads, yields one record per CDR3 protein. The table records 140,000 or so distinct CDR3 sequences, over 25% of them present only once. Sequences were obtained from axillary lymph node tissue. The chain joins TRBV7-2 to TRBJ1-2; 8 positions match TRBD1. This clonotype was obtained from a female donor with breast cancer. Some clones in this sample may be carry-over from other donors' samples. The chain's CDR3 is CASSARGQVAGYTF. CDR3 in DNA: TGTGCCAGCAGCGCCAGGGGACAGGTAGCTGGCTACACCTTC.